The entry below describes one TCR beta chain. What it binds is unknown. Germline lookup yields CDR1 SGHRS and CDR2 YFSETQ. V lost 5 bases to trimming and J lost 4 bases; unmatched junction nucleotides: 4. The CDR3 totals 14 residues. The sample belongs to a study of Ad26.COV2.S vaccination and SARS-CoV-2 variants. General study points: Analyses that measured TCR breadth and depth may have underestimated total T cell responses.

Noted treatment: roughly 19 received Ad26.COV2.S at low or high dose, single or two shots; a few received placebo; per-sample allocation not given. Day 63 after the first vaccine or placebo injection was the time point for sampling. TCRdb keeps only in-frame clones here, not all; method: immunoSEQ multiplex PCR. The sample holds over 400,000 clones; around 93% are singletons and the top ten take 1.5% to 2%. V is TRBV5-1 and J is TRBJ2-1; 9 bases align to TRBD2. The source was peripheral blood, collected in a trial of Ad26.COV2.S vaccine versus placebo. The source of this sequence is a person between 18 and 65 years old who received the Ad26.COV2.S COVID-19 vaccine or a placebo. The DNA of the CDR3 is TGCGCCAGCAGGTCTAGCGGGGAATACAATGAGCAGTTCTTC. Translating gives CASRSSGEYNEQFF.